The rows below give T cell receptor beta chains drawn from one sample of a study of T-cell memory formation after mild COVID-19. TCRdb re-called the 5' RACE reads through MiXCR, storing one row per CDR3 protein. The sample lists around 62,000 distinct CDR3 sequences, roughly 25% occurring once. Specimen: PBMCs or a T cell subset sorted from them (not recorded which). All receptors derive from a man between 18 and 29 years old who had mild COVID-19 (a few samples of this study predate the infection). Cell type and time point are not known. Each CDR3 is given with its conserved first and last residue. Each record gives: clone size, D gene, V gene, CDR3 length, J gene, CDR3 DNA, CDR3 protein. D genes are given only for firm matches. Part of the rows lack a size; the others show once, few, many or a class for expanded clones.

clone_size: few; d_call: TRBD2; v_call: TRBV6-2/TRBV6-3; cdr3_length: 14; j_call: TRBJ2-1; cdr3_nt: TGTGCCACGGCAGGGAGCGGGGGTTACAATGAGCAGTTCTTC; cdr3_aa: CATAGSGGYNEQFF
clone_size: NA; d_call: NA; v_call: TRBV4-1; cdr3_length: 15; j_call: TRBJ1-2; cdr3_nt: TGCGCCAGCAGCCAAGATCCAGGTGGCAACTATGGCTACACCTTC; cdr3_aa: CASSQDPGGNYGYTF
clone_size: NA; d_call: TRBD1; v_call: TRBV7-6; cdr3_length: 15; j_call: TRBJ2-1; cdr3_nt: TGTGCCAGCAGCTCCAGGACAGGAACCTACAATGAGCAGTTCTTC; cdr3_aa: CASSSRTGTYNEQFF
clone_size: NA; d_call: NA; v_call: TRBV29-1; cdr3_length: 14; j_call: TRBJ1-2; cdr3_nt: TGCAGCGCATTAGACGGTTACTTGAACTATGGCTACACCTTC; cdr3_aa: CSALDGYLNYGYTF
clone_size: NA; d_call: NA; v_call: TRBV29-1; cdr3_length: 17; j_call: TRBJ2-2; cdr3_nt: TGCAGCGCTTTTTCTGTTATTAACACCGAAACCACCGGGGAGCTGTTTTTT; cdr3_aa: CSAFSVINTETTGELFF
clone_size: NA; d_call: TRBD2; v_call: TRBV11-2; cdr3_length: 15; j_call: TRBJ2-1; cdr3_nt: TGTGCCAGCAGGGGTACTAGCGGGTTCTACAATGAGCAGTTCTTC; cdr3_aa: CASRGTSGFYNEQFF
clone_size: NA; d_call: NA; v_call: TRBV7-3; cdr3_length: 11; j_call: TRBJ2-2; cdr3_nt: TGTGCCAGCAGCTCGACAGGGGAGCTGTTTTTT; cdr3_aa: CASSSTGELFF
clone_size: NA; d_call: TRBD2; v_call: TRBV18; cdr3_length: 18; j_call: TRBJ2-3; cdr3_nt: TGTGCCAGCTCACCACCGCCTAGCGGGGGCCCTAGCACAGATACGCAGTATTTT; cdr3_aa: CASSPPPSGGPSTDTQYF
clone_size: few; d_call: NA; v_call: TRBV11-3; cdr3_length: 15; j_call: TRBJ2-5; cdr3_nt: TGTGCCAGCAGCCGGCGACACGGACCAGAAGAGACCCAGTACTTC; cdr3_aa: CASSRRHGPEETQYF
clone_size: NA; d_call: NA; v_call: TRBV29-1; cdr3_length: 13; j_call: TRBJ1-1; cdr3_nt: TGCAGCGTATGGACGCGAGGGTCAGGTGAAGCTTTCTTT; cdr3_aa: CSVWTRGSGEAFF
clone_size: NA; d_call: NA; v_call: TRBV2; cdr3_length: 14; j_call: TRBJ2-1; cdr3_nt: TGTGCCAGCAGGCCGGGACACCTCAACAATGAGCAGTTCTTC; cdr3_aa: CASRPGHLNNEQFF
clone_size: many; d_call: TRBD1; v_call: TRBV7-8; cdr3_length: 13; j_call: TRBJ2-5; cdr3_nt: TGTGCCAGCAGCTTTGGACAGGGAAAGACCCAGTACTTC; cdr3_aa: CASSFGQGKTQYF
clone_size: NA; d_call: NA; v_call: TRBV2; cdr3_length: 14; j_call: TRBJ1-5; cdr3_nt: TGTGCCAGCAGTGGGACGGCAGAGAACCAGCCCCAGCATTTT; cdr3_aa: CASSGTAENQPQHF
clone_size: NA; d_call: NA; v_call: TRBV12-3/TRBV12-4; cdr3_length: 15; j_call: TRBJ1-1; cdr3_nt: TGTGCCAGCAGTTTAATGAGGCTGCTGAACACTGAAGCTTTCTTT; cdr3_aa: CASSLMRLLNTEAFF
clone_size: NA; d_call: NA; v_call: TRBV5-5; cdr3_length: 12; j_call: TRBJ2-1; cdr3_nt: TGTGCCAGCAGCTTGGTGTCGCGTGAGCAGTTCTTC; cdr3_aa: CASSLVSREQFF
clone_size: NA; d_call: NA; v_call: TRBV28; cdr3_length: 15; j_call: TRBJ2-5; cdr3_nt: TGTGCCAGCAGTTTCTCGGGTAGGGTCCAAGAGACCCAGTACTTC; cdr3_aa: CASSFSGRVQETQYF
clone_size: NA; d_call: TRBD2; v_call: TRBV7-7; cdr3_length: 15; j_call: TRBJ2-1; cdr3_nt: TGTGCTAGCAGCTTAGAGAGGGGCGGGGGAAATGAGCAGTTCTTC; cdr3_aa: CASSLERGGGNEQFF
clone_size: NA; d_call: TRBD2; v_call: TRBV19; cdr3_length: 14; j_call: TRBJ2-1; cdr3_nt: TGTGCCAGTGGATGGGGGGGGAAAGGCAATGAGCAGTTCTTC; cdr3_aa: CASGWGGKGNEQFF
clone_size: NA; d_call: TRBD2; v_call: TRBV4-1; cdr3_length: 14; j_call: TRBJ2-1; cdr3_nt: TGCGCCAGCAGCCGAGGGGTAGCGGGCAATGAGCAGTTCTTC; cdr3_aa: CASSRGVAGNEQFF
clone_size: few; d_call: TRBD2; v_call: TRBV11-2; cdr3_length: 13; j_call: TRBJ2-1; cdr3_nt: TGTGCCAGCTCCGGACTAGCTGTCCATGAGCAGTTCTTC; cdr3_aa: CASSGLAVHEQFF
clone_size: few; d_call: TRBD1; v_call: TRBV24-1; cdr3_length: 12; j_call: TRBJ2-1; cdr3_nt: TGTGCCATTGGAACAGGGGGCAATGAGCAGTTCTTC; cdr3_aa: CAIGTGGNEQFF
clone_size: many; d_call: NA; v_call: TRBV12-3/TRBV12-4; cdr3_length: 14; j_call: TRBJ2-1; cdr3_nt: TGTGCCAGCAGTTCGGGGACTTACTACAATGAGCAGTTCTTC; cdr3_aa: CASSSGTYYNEQFF
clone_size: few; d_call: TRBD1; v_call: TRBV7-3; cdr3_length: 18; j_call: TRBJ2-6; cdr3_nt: TGTGCCAGCAGCCCAGCACACTTCCAGGGGGCTGGGGCCAACGTCCTGACTTTC; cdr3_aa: CASSPAHFQGAGANVLTF
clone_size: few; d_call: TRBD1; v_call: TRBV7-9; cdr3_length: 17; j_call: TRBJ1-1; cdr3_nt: TGTGCCAGCAGCTTGGTGGGCTGGGGACAGTGGAACACTGAAGCTTTCTTT; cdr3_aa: CASSLVGWGQWNTEAFF
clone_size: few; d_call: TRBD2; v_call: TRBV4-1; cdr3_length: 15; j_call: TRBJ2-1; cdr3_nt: TGCGCCAGCAGCCTTATAGCGGGGGGGCGCAATGAGCAGTTCTTC; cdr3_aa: CASSLIAGGRNEQFF
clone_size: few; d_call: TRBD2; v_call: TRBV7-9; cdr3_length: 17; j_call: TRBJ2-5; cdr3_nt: TGTGCCAGCAGCATGAGGACAGCCTGGACTAGCGAAGAGACCCAGTACTTC; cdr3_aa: CASSMRTAWTSEETQYF
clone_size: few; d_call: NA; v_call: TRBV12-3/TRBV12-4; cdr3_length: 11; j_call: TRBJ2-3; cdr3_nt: TGTGCCAGCAGTTTAGGGCCCGGGCCCCATTTT; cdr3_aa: CASSLGPGPHF
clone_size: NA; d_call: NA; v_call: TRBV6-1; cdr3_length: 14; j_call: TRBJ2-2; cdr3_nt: TGTGCCAGCAGACCGGGACGGAACACCGGGGAGCTGTTTTTT; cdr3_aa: CASRPGRNTGELFF
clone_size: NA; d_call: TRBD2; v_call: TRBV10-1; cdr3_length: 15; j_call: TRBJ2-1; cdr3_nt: TGCGCCAGCAGTGAGCGGGGGGGCCCCTACAATGAGCAGTTCTTC; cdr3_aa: CASSERGGPYNEQFF
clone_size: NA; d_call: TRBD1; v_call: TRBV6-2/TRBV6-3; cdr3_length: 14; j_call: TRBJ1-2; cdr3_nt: TGTGCCAGCAGTTTGGGACAGATCAACTATGGCTACACCTTC; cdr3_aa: CASSLGQINYGYTF
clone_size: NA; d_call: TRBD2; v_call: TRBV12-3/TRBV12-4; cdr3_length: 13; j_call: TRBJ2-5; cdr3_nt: TGTGCCAGCAGTTTTACCGGGGCGGGGGCCCAGTACTTC; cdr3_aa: CASSFTGAGAQYF
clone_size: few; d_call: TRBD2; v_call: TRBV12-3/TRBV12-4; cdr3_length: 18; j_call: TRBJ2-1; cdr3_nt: TGTGCCAGCAGTCTCAGACTAGCGGGGGGGCCCTTCACGAATGAGCAGTTCTTC; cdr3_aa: CASSLRLAGGPFTNEQFF
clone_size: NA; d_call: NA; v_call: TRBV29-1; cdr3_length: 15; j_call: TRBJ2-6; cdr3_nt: TGCAGCGTTCAGACACACTCCTCTGGGGCCAACGTCCTGACTTTC; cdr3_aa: CSVQTHSSGANVLTF
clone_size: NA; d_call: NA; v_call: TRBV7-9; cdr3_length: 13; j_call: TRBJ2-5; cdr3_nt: TGTGCCAGCAGCTTAGGATCCCAAGAGACCCAGTACTTC; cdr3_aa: CASSLGSQETQYF